The rows below give T cell receptor beta chains drawn from one sample of a study of T cell responses to AZD1222 COVID-19 vaccine. Only in-frame clones appear in the TCRdb table, and some are missing; sequencing was by immunoSEQ multiplex PCR. The sample has fewer than 200,000 clones, approximately 91% seen once. The source was peripheral blood, collected on day 0 of AZD1222 vaccination. Receptor source: an adult in good health. CDR3s include the opening cysteine and the closing phenylalanine or tryptophan. A D gene is named only where the DNA matches it firmly. Part of the rows lack a size; the others show once, few, many or a class for expanded clones.

v_gene,d_gene,len,abundance,j_gene,CDR3nt,CDR3aa
TRBV24-1,NA,15,NA,TRBJ1-1,TGTGCCACCAGTGATCCTTCGACAGGAAACACTGAAGCTTTCTTT,CATSDPSTGNTEAFF
TRBV19,TRBD2,15,NA,TRBJ2-7,TGTGCCAGTAGTACCCTTGGGGCTAGCGGCTACGAGCAGTACTTC,CASSTLGASGYEQYF
TRBV2,NA,13,NA,TRBJ1-5,TGTGCCACCTCTAACAGGGGCAATCAGCCCCAGCATTTT,CATSNRGNQPQHF
TRBV5-8,NA,15,once,TRBJ2-1,TGTGCCAGCAGCTTGGGGTCGGGCGTTAACAATGAGCAGTTCTTC,CASSLGSGVNNEQFF
TRBV5-6,NA,15,NA,TRBJ1-2,TGTGCCAGCAGCCATCGGGAGAGGTGGGGCTATGGCTACACCTTC,CASSHRERWGYGYTF
TRBV9,NA,13,NA,TRBJ2-1,TGTGCCAGCAGCTCAGGGCCTACGGAGGAGCAGTTCTTC,CASSSGPTEEQFF
TRBV19,NA,15,NA,TRBJ1-6,TGTGCCAGTAGTATCTCCGCAGGGTATAATTCACCCCTCCACTTT,CASSISAGYNSPLHF
TRBV27,TRBD2,15,NA,TRBJ2-2,TGTGCCAGCAGTTTTGGACTAGCGGGGACCGGGGAGCTGTTTTTT,CASSFGLAGTGELFF
TRBV28,NA,15,NA,TRBJ1-5,TGTGCCAGCTCCCCTTTAGGCAGTTACAATCAGCCCCAGCATTTT,CASSPLGSYNQPQHF
TRBV6-6,NA,15,once,TRBJ1-1,TGTGCCAGCAGTTACGTCGCGGGGGGGAACACTGAAGCTTTCTTT,CASSYVAGGNTEAFF
TRBV10-3,NA,14,NA,TRBJ1-3,TGTGCCATCAGCGGGGGCTTCTCTGGAAACACCATATATTTT,CAISGGFSGNTIYF
TRBV24-1,NA,14,NA,TRBJ1-1,TGTGCCACCAGTGGGCCAGGCATCGACACTGAAGCTTTCTTT,CATSGPGIDTEAFF
TRBV4-2,TRBD1,16,NA,TRBJ2-5,TGTGCCAGCAGCCAACCTCCGGGACAGGGTGCGGAGACCCAGTACTTC,CASSQPPGQGAETQYF
TRBV4-3,NA,15,NA,TRBJ1-2,TGCGCCAGCAGCCAAGGGCTGGGGGGGAACTATGGCTACACCTTC,CASSQGLGGNYGYTF
TRBV15,NA,14,NA,TRBJ1-1,TGTGCCACCAGCAGAGATTCAGTGAACACTGAAGCTTTCTTT,CATSRDSVNTEAFF
TRBV24-1,NA,17,NA,TRBJ2-3,TGTGCCACCAGTGATTGGGGGGGCCTCGTCGGCACAGATACGCAGTATTTT,CATSDWGGLVGTDTQYF
TRBV7-9,NA,15,NA,TRBJ2-3,TGTGCCAGCAGCATCAGGGTCGGGGGCACAGATACGCAGTATTTT,CASSIRVGGTDTQYF
TRBV9,NA,15,NA,TRBJ2-7,TGTGCCAGCAGCGTAGAAACGCGGGCGGGTTCCGAGCAGTACTTC,CASSVETRAGSEQYF
TRBV12-3/TRBV12-4,NA,10,NA,TRBJ1-1,TGTGCCAGCAGGAACACTGAAGCTTTCTTT,CASRNTEAFF
TRBV10-3,TRBD1,15,NA,TRBJ1-3,TGTGCCACCAGAGCGGGACAGGGGGCATTAAACACCATATATTTT,CATRAGQGALNTIYF
TRBV6-1,NA,15,NA,TRBJ2-1,TGTGCCAGCAGTGAATGGGCAGGGGTCGCGGATGAGCAGTTCTTC,CASSEWAGVADEQFF
TRBV19,TRBD1,16,few,TRBJ1-5,TGTGCCAGTAGTGCTTGGACAGGGGCAGGTAATCAGCCCCAGCATTTT,CASSAWTGAGNQPQHF
TRBV25-1,TRBD1,18,NA,TRBJ2-5,TGTGCCAGCAGTGAATCCGGAACGCGGACAGGCGCCCGGGAGACCCAGTACTTC,CASSESGTRTGARETQYF
TRBV11-2,NA,13,NA,TRBJ2-1,TGTGCCAGCAGCTTTCTAGCTCGGGGTGAGCAGTTCTTC,CASSFLARGEQFF
TRBV6-1,TRBD2,16,NA,TRBJ2-3,TGTGCCAGCAGTGAGCTAGCGGGAGGAAGCACAGATACGCAGTATTTT,CASSELAGGSTDTQYF
TRBV29-1,TRBD2,14,NA,TRBJ2-7,TGCAGCGTTGAAGAGTTAGCGGGAGGATACGAGCAGTACTTC,CSVEELAGGYEQYF
TRBV7-2,NA,14,NA,TRBJ1-1,TGTGCCAGCAGCTTAACAGGGCGGAACACTGAAGCTTTCTTT,CASSLTGRNTEAFF
TRBV6-4,TRBD1,14,NA,TRBJ1-5,TGTGCCAGCAAAGGACAGGGGGGCAATCAGCCCCAGCATTTT,CASKGQGGNQPQHF
TRBV5-5,NA,16,NA,TRBJ1-1,TGTGCCAGCAGCTTGGCGGGGGGTTCCCTGAACACTGAAGCTTTCTTT,CASSLAGGSLNTEAFF
TRBV10-3,TRBD1,16,NA,TRBJ1-1,TGTGCCATCAGTCTCTCAGGAGGGGGCGGGGGCACTGAAGCTTTCTTT,CAISLSGGGGGTEAFF
TRBV5-1,NA,16,NA,TRBJ1-1,TGCGCCAGCAGCCCGGACAGCTCTTACCGGAACACTGAAGCTTTCTTT,CASSPDSSYRNTEAFF
TRBV6-6,NA,16,medium-sized,TRBJ1-4,TGTGCCAGCAGTTACTCGACAGCTTTATTTAATGAAAAACTGTTTTTT,CASSYSTALFNEKLFF
TRBV24-1,NA,16,NA,TRBJ2-1,TGTGCCACCAGTGATCCCCAAGGGGTCCGCATGCGTGAGCAGTTCTTC,CATSDPQGVRMREQFF
TRBV30,NA,15,NA,TRBJ1-1,TGTGCCTGGATGTGGGGTCCAGGAATGAACACTGAAGCTTTCTTT,CAWMWGPGMNTEAFF
TRBV24-1,NA,15,NA,TRBJ2-1,TGTGCCACCAGTCGAAGTGATCACTCCTACAATGAGCAGTTCTTC,CATSRSDHSYNEQFF